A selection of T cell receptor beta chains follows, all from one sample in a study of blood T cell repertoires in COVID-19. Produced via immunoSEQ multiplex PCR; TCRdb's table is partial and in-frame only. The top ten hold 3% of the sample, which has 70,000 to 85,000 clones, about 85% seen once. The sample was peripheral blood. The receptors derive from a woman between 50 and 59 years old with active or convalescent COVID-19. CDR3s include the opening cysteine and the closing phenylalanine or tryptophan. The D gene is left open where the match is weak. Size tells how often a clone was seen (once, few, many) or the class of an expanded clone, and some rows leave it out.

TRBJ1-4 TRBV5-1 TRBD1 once TGCGCCAGCAGCTATGGACAGGGGAATGAAAAACTGTTTTTT CASSYGQGNEKLFF
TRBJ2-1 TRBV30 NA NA TGTGCGATAGGACAGCTTTACAATGAGCAGTTCTTC CAIGQLYNEQFF
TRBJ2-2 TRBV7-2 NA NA TGTGCCAGCAGCGTACGGGACACTGGAGGGGAGCTGTTTTTT CASSVRDTGGELFF
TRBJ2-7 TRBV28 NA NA TGTGCCAGCAGTTTACAGGGTAAGCCCTACGAGCAGTACTTC CASSLQGKPYEQYF
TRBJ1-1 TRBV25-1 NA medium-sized TGTGCCATGCTACGTCGGCGGAATGCTTTCTTT CAMLRRRNAFF
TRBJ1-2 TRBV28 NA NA TGTGCCAGCAGTTTACACAGCGGTATGGGCTACACCTTC CASSLHSGMGYTF
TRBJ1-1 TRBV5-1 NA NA TGCGCCAGCAGCTCTTCAGGGACACAGAACACTGAAGCTTTCTTT CASSSSGTQNTEAFF
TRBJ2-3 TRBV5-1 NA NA TGCGCCAGCAGCTTGGTCCAGGGAAGGTCAGATACGCAGTATTTT CASSLVQGRSDTQYF
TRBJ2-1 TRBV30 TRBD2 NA TGTGCCTGGAGTGCCGGACTAGCGGGGCGGGGTGAGCAGTTCTTC CAWSAGLAGRGEQFF
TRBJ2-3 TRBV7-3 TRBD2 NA TGTGCCAGCAGCCAAGGACTAGCGGGGGGCGAGAAGTATTTT CASSQGLAGGEKYF
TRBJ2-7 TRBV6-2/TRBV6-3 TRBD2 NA TGTGCCAGCAGTTCAAGACTAGCGGGGGGGTTAAAGCAGTACTTC CASSSRLAGGLKQYF
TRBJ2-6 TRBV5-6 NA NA TGTGCCAGCAGCTTGGTCAGCTCTGGGGCCAACGTCCTGACTTTC CASSLVSSGANVLTF
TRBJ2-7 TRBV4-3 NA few TGCGCCAGCAGCCAAGATCGCCCGGGAGTGGACGAGCAGTACTTC CASSQDRPGVDEQYF
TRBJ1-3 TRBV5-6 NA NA TGTGCCAGCAGCTTGCCCACGGGTCTCTCTGGAAACACCATATATTTT CASSLPTGLSGNTIYF
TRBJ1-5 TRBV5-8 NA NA TGTGCCAGCAGCTTGACAAATCAGCCCCAGCATTTT CASSLTNQPQHF
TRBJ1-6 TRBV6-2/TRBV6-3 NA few TGTGCCAGCAGTTACCCCACAGGGATTTACTCACCCCTCCACTTT CASSYPTGIYSPLHF
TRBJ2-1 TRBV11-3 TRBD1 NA TGTGCCAGCAGCTTCAAGGACAGGTCCTCCTACAATGAGCAGTTCTTC CASSFKDRSSYNEQFF
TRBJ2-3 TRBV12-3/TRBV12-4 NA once TGTGCCACCCTAAGGAGTAGCACAGATACGCAGTATTTT CATLRSSTDTQYF
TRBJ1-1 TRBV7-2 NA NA TGTGCCAGCAGCTTAGTAGCGGGGGGTGAAGCTTTCTTT CASSLVAGGEAFF
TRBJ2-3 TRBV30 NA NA TGTGCCTGGAGTGTATTGGTTTCCGGGGGGCCCCGCACAGATACGCAGTATTTT CAWSVLVSGGPRTDTQYF
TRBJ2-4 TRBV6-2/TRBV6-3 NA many TGTGCCAGCAGTTACTCGGGCAGCAAAAACATTCAGTACTTC CASSYSGSKNIQYF
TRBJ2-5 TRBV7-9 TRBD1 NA TGTGCCAGCAGCCAGGGGGACCAAGAGACCCAGTACTTC CASSQGDQETQYF
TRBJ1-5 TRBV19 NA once TGTGCCAGTAGTATCCGGGGCGGGGCAGCCAGCAATCAGCCCCAGCATTTT CASSIRGGAASNQPQHF
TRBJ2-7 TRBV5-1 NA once TGCGCCAGCAGCTCTCACGGGACACAGGGCTCGGGGTTCGGCGAGCAGTACTTC CASSSHGTQGSGFGEQYF
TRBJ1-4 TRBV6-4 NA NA TGTGCCAGCAGTGGTTTCAGAGGGGGGGCCGCGTTGGATGAAAAACTGTTTTTT CASSGFRGGAALDEKLFF
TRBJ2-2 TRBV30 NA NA TGTGCCTGGAGAGGGGTTGGGGCAGGCTCGAACACCGGGGAGCTGTTTTTT CAWRGVGAGSNTGELFF
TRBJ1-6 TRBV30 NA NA TGTGCCTGGAACCGCCCAGAAGGGGCCTATAATTCACCCCTCCACTTT CAWNRPEGAYNSPLHF
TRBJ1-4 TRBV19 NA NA TGTGCCAGTACTAACCAGGGGTTGAGTGAAAAACTGTTTTTT CASTNQGLSEKLFF
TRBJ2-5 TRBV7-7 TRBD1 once TGTGCTAGCAGCTTGGGGCCAGGGGGCTGGGAGACCCAGTACTTC CASSLGPGGWETQYF
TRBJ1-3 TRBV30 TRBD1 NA TGTGCCTGGACAGGGGGCTCTGGAAACACCATATATTTT CAWTGGSGNTIYF
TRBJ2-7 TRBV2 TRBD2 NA TGTGCCAGCAGACTACTAGCGGCCCACGAGCAGTACTTC CASRLLAAHEQYF
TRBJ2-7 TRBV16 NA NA TGTGCCAGCGGGGGGGGCAGCTCCTACGAGCAGTACTTC CASGGGSSYEQYF
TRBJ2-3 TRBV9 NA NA TGTGCCAGCAGCGTAGCCCCCGGACTCAGCACAGATACGCAGTATTTT CASSVAPGLSTDTQYF
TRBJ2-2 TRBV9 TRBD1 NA TGTGCCAGCAGCGTAGGGCCTAGACAGGGCACCGGGGAGCTGTTTTTT CASSVGPRQGTGELFF
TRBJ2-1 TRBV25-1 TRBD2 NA TGTGCCAGCAACCGCGCGGGGGATTCCTACAATGAGCAGTTCTTC CASNRAGDSYNEQFF
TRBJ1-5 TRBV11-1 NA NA TGTGCCAGCAGCCGGGAAACAGGGCAGCCCCAGCATTTT CASSRETGQPQHF
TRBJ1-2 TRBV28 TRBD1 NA TGTGCCAGCCGGACAGGGGCTGGCTACACCTTC CASRTGAGYTF
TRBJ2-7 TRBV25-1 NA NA TGTGCCAGCAGTGAGTATTTCTCCTACGAGCAGTACTTC CASSEYFSYEQYF
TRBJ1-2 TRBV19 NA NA TGTGCCAGTAGTAATCGGGGTTTCTATGGCTACACCTTC CASSNRGFYGYTF
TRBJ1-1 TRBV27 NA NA TGTGCCAGCAGGGAACAGGGTATTAACACTGAAGCTTTCTTT CASREQGINTEAFF
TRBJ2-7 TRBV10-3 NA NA TGTGCCATCAGGCCGACAGCAACCTACGAGCAGTACTTC CAIRPTATYEQYF
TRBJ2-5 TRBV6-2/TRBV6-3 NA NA TGTGCCAGCAGTTACTCTCCAGGGGCGGGGACCCAGTACTTC CASSYSPGAGTQYF
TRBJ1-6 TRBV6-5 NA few TGTGCCACCAGCGACAGGCAAAATTCACCCCTCCACTTT CATSDRQNSPLHF
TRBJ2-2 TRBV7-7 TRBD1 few TGTGCTAGCAGCTTAAAGGGGGCGCGGGACACCGGGGAGCTGTTTTTT CASSLKGARDTGELFF
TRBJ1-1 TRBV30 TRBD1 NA TGTGCCTGGATCGGGGACAGCACTGAAGCTTTCTTT CAWIGDSTEAFF
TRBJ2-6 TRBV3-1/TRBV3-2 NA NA TGTGCCAGCAGCCTACAGGGCTCTGGGGCCAACGTCCTGACTTTC CASSLQGSGANVLTF
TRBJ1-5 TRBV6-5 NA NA TGTGCCAGCAGTCGACAGACAGGCAATCAGCCCCAGCATTTT CASSRQTGNQPQHF
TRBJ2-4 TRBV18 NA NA TGTGCCAGCTCACCAGATTTCGGCAGGGTGGGTTCCAAAAACATTCAGTACTTC CASSPDFGRVGSKNIQYF
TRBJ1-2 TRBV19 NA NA TGTGCCAGTGGTCAGGGTACCTATGGCTACACCTTC CASGQGTYGYTF
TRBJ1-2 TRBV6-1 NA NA TGTGCCAGCAGTGAAGACAGGGTGGCGTTCTATGGCTACACCTTC CASSEDRVAFYGYTF
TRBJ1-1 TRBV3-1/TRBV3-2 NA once TGTGCCAGCAGCCCCCACAGCATGAACACTGAAGCTTTCTTT CASSPHSMNTEAFF
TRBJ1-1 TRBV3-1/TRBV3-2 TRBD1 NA TGTGCCAGCAGCGACAGGGGGAAGAACACTGAAGCTTTCTTT CASSDRGKNTEAFF
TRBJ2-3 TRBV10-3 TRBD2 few TGTGCCATCCGGGGGGGGCCAGATACGCAGTATTTT CAIRGGPDTQYF
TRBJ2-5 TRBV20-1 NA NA TGCAGTGTCGGGAAGCAAGAGACCCAGTACTTC CSVGKQETQYF
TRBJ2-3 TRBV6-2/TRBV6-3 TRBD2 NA TGTGCCAGCAGTTACGGGGCTAGCGGGGGTCTCACAGATACGCAGTATTTT CASSYGASGGLTDTQYF
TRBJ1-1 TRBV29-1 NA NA TGCAGCGTGACCCCCGGAGACACTGAAGCTTTCTTT CSVTPGDTEAFF
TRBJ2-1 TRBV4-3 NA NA TGCGCCAGCAGCCAAGCCCCCCAGGCAGGGCATGAGCAGTTCTTC CASSQAPQAGHEQFF
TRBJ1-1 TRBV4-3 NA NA TGCGCCAGCAGCCAGGAGGGGCAGGGCGGCACTGAAGCTTTCTTT CASSQEGQGGTEAFF
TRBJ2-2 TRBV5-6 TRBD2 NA TGTGCCAGCAGCTTTTCCACGATACTAGCGGGGGGACCCACCGGGGAGCTGTTTTTT CASSFSTILAGGPTGELFF